What follows are 21 T cell receptor beta chains derived from one specimen sequenced in a study of OX40 agonist ivuxolimab in advanced cancers. Library preparation was by the immunoSEQ multiplex PCR assay. Held by TCRdb, this immuneACCESS table contains in-frame sequences only and omits some clones. Under half of the omission traces to an unresolved V gene where checked; the cause of the rest is unknown. Recorded for this sample are some 19,000 clones; over 55% of them occurred a single time. The top ten constitute 20% to 25% of the sample. Sequenced here: CD4+ or CD8+ T cells sorted from blood, sampled in a trial of the OX40 agonist ivuxolimab. The receptors shown here come from an adult with an advanced solid tumor such as melanoma, head and neck, liver or kidney cancer.

V usage is TRBV10-2 and J usage is TRBJ2-1; D might be TRBD1 or TRBD2, each matching 6 bases. The CDR3 contains 17 residues. Per the germline V gene, CDR1 is WSHSY and CDR2 is SAAADI. Between the trimmed V and J ends, which lost 1 base and 0 bases, there was a span of 13 bases. Written as DNA, the CDR3 is TGCGCCAGCAGTGAGTGGGGGGCGGAGATCTCCTACAATGAGCAGTTCTTC. It encodes CASSEWGAEISYNEQFF.

The chain is built from TRBV19 and TRBJ2-1; 8 bases align to TRBD2. Germline CDR1 is LNHDA and CDR2 is SQIVND (reference sequence). V shed 1 base and J 8 bases; nucleotides not matched to a gene: 16. This CDR3 spans 18 amino acids. The CDR3 reads CASSIGAGWTSRSHEQFF. The CDR3 nucleotides read TGTGCCAGTAGTATAGGGGCGGGTTGGACTAGCAGATCCCATGAGCAGTTCTTC.

The CDR3 nucleotides read TGTGCCAGCAGCCGATCCGGGGCGGCTAACTATGGCTACACCTTC. It specifies CASSRSGAANYGYTF. This chain links TRBV6-6 with TRBJ1-2; D possibly corresponds to TRBD1 (5 bases). The length of the CDR3 is 15 residues. V was cut by 6 bases and J by 0 bases, with 14 bases left in between. Germline V gene lookup returns CDR1 MNHNY and CDR2 SVGAGI (reference sequence).

V gene TRBV9 combines with J gene TRBJ2-5; possibly TRBD1 for D (6 bases). CDR3 length: 13 residues. Trimming removed 3 bases at V and 3 bases at J, with 9 bases between. The germline CDR1 and CDR2 sequences are SGDLS and YYNGEE. For the CDR3, the DNA is TGTGCCAGCAGCGCCGGGACAAAAGAGACCCAGTACTTC. Translated: CASSAGTKETQYF.

The genes are TRBV6-1 and TRBJ2-7, with 7 nucleotides matching TRBD1. CDR3 length equals 16 residues. V was pared by 2 bases and J by 4 bases, with 11 bases of the junction left unmatched. The germline V gene encodes CDR1 MNHNS and CDR2 SASEGT. CDR3 in amino acids: CASSERGQGGLYEQYF. The DNA for the CDR3 is TGTGCCAGCAGTGAACGCGGCCAAGGGGGCTTGTACGAGCAGTACTTC.

This chain's CDR3 is CASTEGLGYNEQFF. The CDR3, as DNA: TGCGCCAGCACCGAGGGACTAGGTTACAATGAGCAGTTCTTC. This chain joins TRBV5-1 and TRBJ2-1; TRBD2 matches at 8 bases. In germline, CDR1 is SGHRS, CDR2 YFSETQ. V shed 6 bases, J shed 4 bases, and the junction held 6 bases outside the gene matches. The CDR3 contains 14 residues.

This clone was seen a few times. The chain is built from TRBV4-3 and TRBJ1-4; D is perhaps TRBD1 (5 bases). From germline, CDR1 is LGHNA and CDR2 YSLEER. Trimming left V 0 bases short and J 0 bases short, with 8 bases between. The CDR3 has 16 amino acids. CDR3 nucleotides: TGCGCCAGCAGCCAAGATAGGGGAACAACTAATGAAAAACTGTTTTTT. It encodes CASSQDRGTTNEKLFF.

The chain is built from TRBV5-4 and TRBJ2-3; D ambiguous. The germline V gene encodes CDR1 SGHNT and CDR2 YYREEE (reference sequence). V was cut by 0 bases and J by 1 base, with 6 bases left in between. The CDR3 has 14 residues. In DNA form, the CDR3 reads TGTGCCAGCAGCTTGGAGTTCGGCACAGATACGCAGTATTTT. Translation: CASSLEFGTDTQYF.

By sample share, this clone is medium-sized. V is TRBV7-9 and J is TRBJ2-1; no clear D. Trimming stripped 5 bases from V and 8 bases from J, with 7 bases between. The CDR3 runs 11 residues. Germline CDR1 SEHNR, CDR2 FQNEAQ (reference sequence). The CDR3 protein is CASSPFDEQFF. The DNA of the CDR3 is TGTGCCAGCAGCCCCTTTGATGAGCAGTTCTTC.

V is TRBV12-5 and J is TRBJ2-2, with 10 bases aligning to TRBD2. V shed 4 bases and J 6 bases; nucleotides not matched to a gene: 2. The CDR3 consists of 14 residues. The germline CDR1 and CDR2 sequences are LGHNT and FRNRAP. CDR3 region: CASGSSGGAGELFF. The DNA for the CDR3 is TGTGCTAGTGGTTCTAGCGGGGGTGCCGGGGAGCTGTTTTTT.

J is TRBJ2-7 and V is TRBV9, with D perhaps TRBD2 (7 bases). Germline V gene lookup returns CDR1 SGDLS and CDR2 YYNGEE. Trimming left V 4 bases short and J 2 bases short, with 16 bases between. The CDR3 length is 15 residues. CDR3 in DNA: TGTGCCAGCAGCCCTGGGGGGGCCGAAGCCTACGAGCAGTACTTC. Protein product: CASSPGGAEAYEQYF.

By its share, this clone is medium-sized. The chain uses TRBV5-6 and TRBJ2-7; maybe TRBD1 (5 bases). Germline lookup yields CDR1 SGHDT and CDR2 YYEEEE. CDR3 length: 14 residues. V lost 0 bases and J 0 bases, leaving 7 bases between the germline ends. The CDR3 spells CASSLEGDSYEQYF. The CDR3 DNA sequence: TGTGCCAGCAGCTTGGAAGGGGACTCCTACGAGCAGTACTTC. Full variable domain (remainder filled in from reference TRBV5-6 and TRBJ2-7): DAGVTQSPTHLIKTRGQQVTLRCSPKSGHDTVSWYQQALGQGPQFIFQYYEEEERQRGNFPDRFSGHQFPNYSSELNVNALLLGDSALYLCASSLEGDSYEQYFGPGTRLTVT.

The chain joins TRBV4-2 to TRBJ2-7, with D uncertain. CDR1 and CDR2 from the germline V gene are LGHNA and YNFKEQ. This CDR3 comprises 14 residues. V lost 1 base and J lost 4, with 11 bases in between. Here the CDR3 reads CASSQAPLGYEQYF. CDR3 in DNA: TGTGCCAGCAGCCAAGCTCCCCTCGGGTACGAGCAGTACTTC.

The V call is TRBV7-8, the J call TRBJ2-5; 9 nucleotides line up with TRBD2. This CDR3 region has 16 residues. V lost 5 bases to trimming and J lost 2 bases; unmatched junction nucleotides: 9. Looked up from germline, CDR1 is SGHVS and CDR2 is FQNEAQ. CDR3 protein: CASSPPASGEQETQYF. The CDR3 nucleotides are TGTGCCAGCAGCCCGCCGGCTAGCGGGGAACAAGAGACCCAGTACTTC.

The chain couples TRBV7-9 to TRBJ1-2; 7 nucleotides match TRBD1. Per the germline V gene, CDR1 is SEHNR and CDR2 is FQNEAQ (reference sequence). Germline trimming cut 3 bases from V and 2 bases from J; bases unmatched to any gene: 9. CDR3 size: 16 residues. The CDR3 sequence: CASSFRGDWENYGYTF. Here the CDR3 DNA reads TGTGCCAGCAGCTTCAGGGGGGATTGGGAAAACTATGGCTACACCTTC.

This clone was counted a few times. This CDR3 is CASRASGFSSTDTQYF. CDR3 coding DNA: TGTGCCAGCAGGGCTAGCGGATTCTCTAGCACAGATACGCAGTATTTT. The rearrangement uses TRBV27 and TRBJ2-3; 7 bases match TRBD2. The CDR3 loop spans 16 amino acids. Losses at the gene ends were 6 bases for V and 0 bases for J; bases not matched to a gene: 9. CDR1 is MNHEY and CDR2 is SMNVEV in the germline V gene (reference sequence).

V and J are TRBV4-1 and TRBJ1-1; D not resolved. CDR1 and CDR2 (germline): MGHRA, YSYEKL. The CDR3 loop spans 17 amino acids. Trimming pared 0 bases from V and 0 bases from J, leaving 14 bases between. The CDR3 protein is CASSQEKGRRMNTEAFF. The CDR3 DNA is TGCGCCAGCAGCCAAGAAAAAGGCAGGAGAATGAACACTGAAGCTTTCTTT.

The gene calls are TRBV14 and TRBJ2-6; D gene ambiguous. Germline CDR1 reads SGHDN; CDR2 reads FVKESK. V shed 6 bases and J shed 0 bases, with 9 bases lying between them. The CDR3 length is 15 residues. In DNA, the CDR3 is TGTGCCAGCAGTCGGGCTCACTCTGGGGCCAACGTCCTGACTTTC. As protein: CASSRAHSGANVLTF.

This clone was recorded only once. In nucleotides, the CDR3 is TGTGCCAGCAGCTTAGCGGGGGGGAATGAGCAGTTCTTC. Translating it yields CASSLAGGNEQFF. The chain links TRBV7-9 to TRBJ2-1; 7 bases agree with TRBD2. V lost 0 bases, J lost 7 bases, and 0 bases stayed unmatched. Germline V lookup: CDR1 SEHNR, CDR2 FQNEAQ (reference sequence). The CDR3 is 13 amino acids. The full variable domain, in which reference TRBV7-9 and TRBJ2-1 provide the parts outside the CDR3, is DTGVSQNPRHKITKRGQNVTFRCDPISEHNRLYWYRQTLGQGPEFLTYFQNEAQLEKSRLLSDRFSAERPKGSFSTLEIQRTEQGDSAMYLCASSLAGGNEQFFGPGTRLTVL.

The chain joins TRBV15 to TRBJ1-6; D is unresolved. Trimming removed 1 base from V and 6 bases from J, with 1 base in between. There are 12 residues in the CDR3. CDR1 is LNHNV, CDR2 YYDKDF, per germline (reference sequence). The CDR3 DNA reads as TGTGCCACCAGCAGAGCTAATTCACCCCTCCACTTT. Its protein product is CATSRANSPLHF.

The chain links TRBV5-4 to TRBJ2-2; tentative D call: TRBD2 (6 bases). CDR1 is SGHNT, CDR2 YYREEE, per germline (reference sequence). V was shortened by 3 bases and J by 4 bases, with 7 bases between the two germline ends. The CDR3 runs to 13 residues. This CDR3 reads CASSSGVTGELFF. The CDR3, as DNA: TGTGCCAGCAGCTCGGGAGTCACCGGGGAGCTGTTTTTT.